This T cell receptor beta chain was observed in a study of blood T cell repertoires in COVID-19. Study overall: PBMCs, B-cell-depleted T cells, or T cells provided the cDNA or gDNA that made up the material.

Original processing notes: Quantification of nucleated cells was approximated via reference gene primer amplification. Sequencing used immunoSEQ multiplex PCR; TCRdb keeps in-frame clones, though not all of them. The D gene and trimming were derived from the DNA, and the V and J assignments and clone size from that table. The sample gives fewer than 350,000 clones, over 80% of which show up once; around 10% is in the top ten. Seattle researchers signed up patients amid active infection and tracked them longitudinally. CDR3 length: 14 residues. Germline loops: CDR1 MDHEN, CDR2 SYDVKM. V lost 5 bases and J lost 4; bases outside the gene matches: 4.

The receptor comes from a young man with COVID-19, enrolled during active disease. The specimen sequenced was peripheral blood. V is TRBV28 and J is TRBJ2-7, with TRBD2 matching over 11 bases. CDR3 bases: TGTGCCAGCAGTGGGACTAGCGGTACTTACGAGCAGTACTTC. As protein: CASSGTSGTYEQYF. Supplemented by reference TRBV28 and TRBJ2-7, the full variable domain reads DVKVTQSSRYLVKRTGEKVFLECVQDMDHENMFWYRQDPGLGLRLIYFSYDVKMKEKGDIPEGYSVSREKKERFSLILESASTNQTSMYLCASSGTSGTYEQYFGPGTRLTVT.